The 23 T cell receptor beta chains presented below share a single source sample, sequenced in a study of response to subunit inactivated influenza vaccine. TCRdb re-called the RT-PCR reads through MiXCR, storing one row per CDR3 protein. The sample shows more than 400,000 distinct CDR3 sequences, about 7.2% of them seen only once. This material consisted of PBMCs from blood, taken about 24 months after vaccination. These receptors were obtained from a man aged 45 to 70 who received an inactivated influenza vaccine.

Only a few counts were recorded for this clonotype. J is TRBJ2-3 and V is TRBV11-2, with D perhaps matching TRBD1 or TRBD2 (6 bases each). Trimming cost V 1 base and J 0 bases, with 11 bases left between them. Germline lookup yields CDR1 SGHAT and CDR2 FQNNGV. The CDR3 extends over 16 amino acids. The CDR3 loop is CASSLVQGTSTDTQYF. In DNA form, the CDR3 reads TGTGCCAGCAGCTTAGTCCAGGGGACTAGCACAGATACGCAGTATTTT.

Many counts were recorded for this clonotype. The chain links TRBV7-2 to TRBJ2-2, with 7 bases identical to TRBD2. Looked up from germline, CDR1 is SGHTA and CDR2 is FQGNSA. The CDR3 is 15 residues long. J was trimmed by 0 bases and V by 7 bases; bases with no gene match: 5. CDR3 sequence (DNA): TGTGCCAGCAACTCACTAGCGACGAACACCGGGGAGCTGTTTTTT. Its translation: CASNSLATNTGELFF.

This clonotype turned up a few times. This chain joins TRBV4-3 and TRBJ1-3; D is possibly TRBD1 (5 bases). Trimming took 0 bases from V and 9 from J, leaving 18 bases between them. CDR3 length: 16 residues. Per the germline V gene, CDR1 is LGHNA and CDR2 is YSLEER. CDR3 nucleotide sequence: TGCGCCAGCAGCCAAGATTGGGCAAGTAGGGGTGGCACCATATATTTT. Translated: CASSQDWASRGGTIYF.

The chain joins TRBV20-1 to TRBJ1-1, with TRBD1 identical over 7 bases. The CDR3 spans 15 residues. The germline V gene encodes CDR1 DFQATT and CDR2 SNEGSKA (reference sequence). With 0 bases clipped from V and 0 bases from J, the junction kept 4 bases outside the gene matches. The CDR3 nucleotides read TGCAGTGCTAGAGAGGGGACAGCGCTGAACACTGAAGCTTTCTTT. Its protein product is CSAREGTALNTEAFF.

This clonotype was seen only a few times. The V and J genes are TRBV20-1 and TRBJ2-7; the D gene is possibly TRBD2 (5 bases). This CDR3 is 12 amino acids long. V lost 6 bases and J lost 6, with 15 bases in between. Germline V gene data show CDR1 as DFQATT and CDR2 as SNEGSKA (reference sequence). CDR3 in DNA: TGCAGTGCCCAGAGGGCAGGACCCGAGCAGTACTTC. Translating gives CSAQRAGPEQYF.

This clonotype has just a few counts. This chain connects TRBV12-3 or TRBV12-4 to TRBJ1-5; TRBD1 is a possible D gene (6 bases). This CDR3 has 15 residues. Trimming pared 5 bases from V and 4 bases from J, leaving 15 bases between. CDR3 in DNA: TGTGCCAGCAGTCACTCCGGGACACATAATCAGCCCCAGCATTTT. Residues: CASSHSGTHNQPQHF.

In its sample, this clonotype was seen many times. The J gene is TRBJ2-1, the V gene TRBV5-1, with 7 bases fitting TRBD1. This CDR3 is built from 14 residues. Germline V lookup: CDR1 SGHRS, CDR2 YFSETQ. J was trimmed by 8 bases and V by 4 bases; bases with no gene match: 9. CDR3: CASSIGQDTDEQFF. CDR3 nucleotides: TGCGCCAGCAGCATAGGACAGGATACCGATGAGCAGTTCTTC.

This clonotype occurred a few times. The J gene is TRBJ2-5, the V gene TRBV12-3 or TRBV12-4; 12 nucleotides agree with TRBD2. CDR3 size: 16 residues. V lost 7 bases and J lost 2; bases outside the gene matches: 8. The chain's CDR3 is CASKIGTSGLQETQYF. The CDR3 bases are TGTGCCAGCAAAATCGGGACTAGCGGGTTACAAGAGACCCAGTACTTC.

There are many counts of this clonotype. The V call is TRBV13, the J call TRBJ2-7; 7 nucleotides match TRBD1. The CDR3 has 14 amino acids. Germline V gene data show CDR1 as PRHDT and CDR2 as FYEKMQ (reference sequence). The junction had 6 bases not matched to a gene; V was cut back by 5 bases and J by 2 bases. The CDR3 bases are TGTGCCAGCAGCCAGCTACAGGGGACCTACGAGCAGTACTTC. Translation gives CASSQLQGTYEQYF. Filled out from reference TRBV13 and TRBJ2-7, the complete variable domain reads AAGVIQSPRHLIKEKRETATLKCYPIPRHDTVYWYQQGPGQDPQFLISFYEKMQSDKGSIPDRFSAQQFSDYHSELNMSSLELGDSALYFCASSQLQGTYEQYFGPGTRLTVT.

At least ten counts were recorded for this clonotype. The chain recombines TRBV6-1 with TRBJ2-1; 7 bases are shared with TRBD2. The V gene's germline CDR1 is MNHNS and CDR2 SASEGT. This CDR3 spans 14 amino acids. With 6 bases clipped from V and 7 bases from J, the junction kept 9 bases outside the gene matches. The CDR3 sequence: CASSRQRGGNEQFF. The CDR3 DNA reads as TGTGCCAGCAGCCGCCAGAGGGGAGGGAATGAGCAGTTCTTC.

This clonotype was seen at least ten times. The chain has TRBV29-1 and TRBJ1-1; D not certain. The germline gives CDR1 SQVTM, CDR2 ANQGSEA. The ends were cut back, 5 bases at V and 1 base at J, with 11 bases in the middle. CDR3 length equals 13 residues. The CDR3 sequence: CSVIRATNTEAFF. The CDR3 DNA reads TGCAGCGTTATAAGGGCCACGAACACTGAAGCTTTCTTT.

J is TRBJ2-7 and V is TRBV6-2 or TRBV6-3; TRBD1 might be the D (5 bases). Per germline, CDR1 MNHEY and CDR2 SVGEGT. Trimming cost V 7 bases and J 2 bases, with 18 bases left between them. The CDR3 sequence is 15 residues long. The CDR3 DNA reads TGTGCCAGCACCCCTTGGGGCGAGTACCCCTACGAGCAGTACTTC. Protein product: CASTPWGEYPYEQYF.

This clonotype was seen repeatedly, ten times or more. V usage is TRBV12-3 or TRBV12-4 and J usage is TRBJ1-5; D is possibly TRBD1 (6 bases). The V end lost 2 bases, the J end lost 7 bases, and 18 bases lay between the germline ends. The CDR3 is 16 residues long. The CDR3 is CASSLRAGMGAQPQHF. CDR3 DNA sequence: TGTGCCAGCAGTTTAAGGGCAGGCATGGGGGCCCAGCCCCAGCATTTT.

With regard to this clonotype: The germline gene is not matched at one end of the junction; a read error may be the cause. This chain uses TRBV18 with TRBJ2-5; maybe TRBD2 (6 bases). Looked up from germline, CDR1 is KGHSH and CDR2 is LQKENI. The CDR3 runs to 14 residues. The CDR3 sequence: CASSPRGKQETQYF. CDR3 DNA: TGTGCCAGCTCCCCACGGGGGAAACAAGAGACCCAGTACTTC.

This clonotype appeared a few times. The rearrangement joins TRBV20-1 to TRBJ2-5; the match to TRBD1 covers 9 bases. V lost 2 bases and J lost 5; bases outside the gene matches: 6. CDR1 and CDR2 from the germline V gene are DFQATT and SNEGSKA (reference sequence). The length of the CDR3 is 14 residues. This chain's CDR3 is CSARTGGVEETQYF. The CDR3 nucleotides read TGCAGTGCTAGAACAGGGGGCGTGGAGGAGACCCAGTACTTC.

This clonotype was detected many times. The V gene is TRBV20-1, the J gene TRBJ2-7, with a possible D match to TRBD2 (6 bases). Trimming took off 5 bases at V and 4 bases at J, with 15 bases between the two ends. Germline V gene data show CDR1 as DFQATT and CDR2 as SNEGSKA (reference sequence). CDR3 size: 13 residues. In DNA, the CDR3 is TGCAGTGCTTGGGGACTTGCTCAGTACGAGCAGTACTTC. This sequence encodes CSAWGLAQYEQYF.

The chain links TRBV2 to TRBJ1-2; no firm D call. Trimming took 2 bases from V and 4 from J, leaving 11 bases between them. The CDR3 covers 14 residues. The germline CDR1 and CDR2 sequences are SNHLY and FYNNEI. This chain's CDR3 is CASSETTRPYGYTF. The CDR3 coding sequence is TGTGCCAGCAGTGAAACAACTCGACCCTATGGCTACACCTTC.

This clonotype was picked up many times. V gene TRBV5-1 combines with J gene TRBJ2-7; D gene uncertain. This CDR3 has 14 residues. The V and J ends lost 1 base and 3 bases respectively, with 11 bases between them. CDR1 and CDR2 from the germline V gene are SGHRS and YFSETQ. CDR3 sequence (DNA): TGCGCCAGCAGCTTGAGGCGGCAGGTCTACGAGCAGTACTTC. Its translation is CASSLRRQVYEQYF.

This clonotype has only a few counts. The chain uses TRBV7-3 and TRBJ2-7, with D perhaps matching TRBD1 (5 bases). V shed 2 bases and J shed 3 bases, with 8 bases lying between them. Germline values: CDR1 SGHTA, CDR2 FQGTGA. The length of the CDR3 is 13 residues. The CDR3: CASSLFRDYEQYF. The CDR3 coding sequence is TGTGCCAGCAGCTTATTCAGGGACTACGAGCAGTACTTC.

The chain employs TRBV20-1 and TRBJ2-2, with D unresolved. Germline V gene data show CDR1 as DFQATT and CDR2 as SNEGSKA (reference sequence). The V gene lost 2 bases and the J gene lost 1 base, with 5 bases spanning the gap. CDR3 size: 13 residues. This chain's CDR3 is CSARRQNTGELFF. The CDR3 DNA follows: TGCAGTGCTAGACGACAGAACACCGGGGAGCTGTTTTTT.

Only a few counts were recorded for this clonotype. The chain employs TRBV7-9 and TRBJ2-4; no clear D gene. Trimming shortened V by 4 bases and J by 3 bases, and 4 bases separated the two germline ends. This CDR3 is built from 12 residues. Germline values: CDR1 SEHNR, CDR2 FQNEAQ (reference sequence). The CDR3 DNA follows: TGTGCCAGCAGCTATGTCAAAAACATTCAGTACTTC. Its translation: CASSYVKNIQYF.

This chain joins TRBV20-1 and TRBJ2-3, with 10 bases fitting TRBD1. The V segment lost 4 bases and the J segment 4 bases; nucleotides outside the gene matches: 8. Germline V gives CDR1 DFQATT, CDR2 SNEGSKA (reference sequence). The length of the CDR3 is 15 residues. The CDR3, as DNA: TGCAGTGCTAACGGCCGGGACAGGGGCGCAGATACGCAGTATTTT. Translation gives CSANGRDRGADTQYF.

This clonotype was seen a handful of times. The CDR3 here is CAISPQSGGDPYNEQFF. In DNA form, the CDR3 reads TGTGCCATCAGCCCCCAGTCCGGGGGTGACCCCTACAATGAGCAGTTCTTC. The chain has TRBV10-3 and TRBJ2-1; tentative D call: TRBD2 (6 bases). Germline loops: CDR1 ENHRY, CDR2 SYGVKD. V lost 6 bases and J lost 2, with 20 bases in between. This CDR3 has 17 amino acids.